The 19 T cell receptor beta chains presented below share a single source sample, sequenced in a study of shared clonotypes between healthy human individuals. Produced via immunoSEQ multiplex PCR; TCRdb's table is partial and in-frame only. The table lists hundreds of thousands of clones, approximately 80% of them singletons, with around 13% in the top ten. The sample was PBMCs. The receptors stem from a woman between 40 and 55 years old in good health. Some clones in this sample may be carry-over from other donors' samples.

Notes on this clone: The sample carries other DNA sequences with the same CDR3. The chain couples TRBV7-9 to TRBJ1-1; 7 bases are shared with TRBD1. Germline CDR1 is SEHNR and CDR2 is FQNEAQ (reference sequence). The CDR3 spans 13 residues. V shed 5 bases and J 4 bases; nucleotides not matched to a gene: 4. DNA of the CDR3: TGTGCCAGCAGCCCCGGGACAGTCACTGAAGCTTTCTTT. Translated, it gives CASSPGTVTEAFF.

Turning to this clone: The same CDR3 arises from other DNA sequences in this sample as well. The chain is built from TRBV28 and TRBJ2-7; perhaps TRBD1 as D (6 bases). V gave up 6 bases and J gave up 4 bases, with 10 bases separating them. This CDR3 has 12 residues. Germline V CDR1 and CDR2: MDHEN, SYDVKM. CDR3 region: CASSTTGYEQYF. In DNA form, the CDR3 reads TGTGCCAGCAGCACAACAGGGTACGAGCAGTACTTC.

Comments on this clone: An end of the junction differs from the germline gene, which may be a read error. The chain joins TRBV6-5 to TRBJ2-3; no definite D call. CDR3 length equals 14 residues. Germline V lookup: CDR1 MNHEY, CDR2 SVGAGI. The CDR3 DNA sequence: TGTGCCAGCAGTGACTCGATGGCGTCAGATACGCAGTATTTT. Amino acid sequence: CASSDSMASDTQYF.

This chain links TRBV28 with TRBJ2-7; 7 nucleotides align to TRBD1. The CDR3 has 15 amino acids. The V gene's germline CDR1 is MDHEN and CDR2 SYDVKM. Germline trimming cut 7 bases from V and 0 bases from J; bases unmatched to any gene: 9. The CDR3 sequence is CASTNNRDSSYEQYF. In DNA form, the CDR3 reads TGTGCCAGCACCAATAACCGGGACAGCTCCTACGAGCAGTACTTC.

The chain recombines TRBV25-1 with TRBJ1-3, with TRBD2 identical over 11 bases. The J call may be mistaken, given a closer DNA end match to TRBJ2-2. The germline V gene encodes CDR1 MGHDK and CDR2 SYGVNS. CDR3 length: 16 residues. The CDR3, as DNA: TGTGCCAGCAGTGGTCGACTAGCGGGATATGCCGGGGAGCTGTTTTTT. As protein: CASSGRLAGYAGELFF.

The chain joins TRBV4-2 to TRBJ2-7; 8 nucleotides match TRBD1. Germline trimming cut 1 base from V and 3 bases from J; bases unmatched to any gene: 2. CDR3 length: 14 amino acids. CDR1 is LGHNA, CDR2 YNFKEQ, per germline. In DNA, the CDR3 is TGTGCCAGCAGCCAAGGGACAGGGCGCTACGAGCAGTACTTC. The encoded protein is CASSQGTGRYEQYF.

The V gene is TRBV19, the J gene TRBJ1-5, with a weak D call TRBD1 (5 bases). The CDR3 contains 15 residues. Trimming pared 2 bases from V and 2 bases from J, leaving 10 bases between. Per germline, CDR1 LNHDA and CDR2 SQIVND (reference sequence). CDR3 in DNA: TGTGCCAGTAGTATAATAGGGGCTGGCAATCAGCCCCAGCATTTT. It specifies CASSIIGAGNQPQHF. Based on the CDR3 plus reference TRBV19 and TRBJ1-5, the full variable domain is DGGITQSPKYLFRKEGQNVTLSCEQNLNHDAMYWYRQDPGQGLRLIYYSQIVNDFQKGDIAEGYSVSREKKESFPLTVTSAQKNPTAFYLCASSIIGAGNQPQHFGDGTRLSIL.

CDR3 sequence: CASSYSRQGPTYEQYF. The CDR3 DNA sequence: TGTGCCAGCAGTTACTCTCGGCAGGGCCCCACCTACGAGCAGTACTTC. The chain links TRBV6-7 to TRBJ2-7, with a tentative D call TRBD1 (5 bases). TRBV6-7 falls under the ORF class, with uncertain function. The CDR3 runs to 16 residues. V was cut by 0 bases and J by 2 bases, with 14 bases left in between.

This clone was found once. A far larger clone is only one base removed, so a read error is likely. This sequence joins TRBV5-1 and TRBJ2-1; 9 bases match TRBD2. V lost 0 bases, J lost 10 bases, and 8 bases stayed unmatched. Looked up from germline, CDR1 is SGHRS and CDR2 is YFSETQ. This CDR3 is built from 15 residues. CDR3 residues: CASSLAVAGVLEQFF. The CDR3 DNA reads TGCGCCAGCAGCTTGGCAGTAGCGGGAGTCCTGGAGCAGTTCTTC. Full variable domain (missing parts from reference TRBV5-1 and TRBJ2-1): KAGVTQTPRYLIKTRGQQVTLSCSPISGHRSVSWYQQTPGQGLQFLFEYFSETQRNKGNFPGRFSGRQFSNSRSEMNVSTLELGDSALYLCASSLAVAGVLEQFFGPGTRLTVL.

The chain is built from TRBV11-1 and TRBJ2-7; tentatively, D is TRBD1 (5 bases). The CDR3 is made up of 16 amino acids. The V end was cut by 1 base, the J end by 5 bases, with 18 bases between. Germline V CDR1 and CDR2: SGHAT, FQDESV (reference sequence). The CDR3, as DNA: TGTGCCAGCAGCTTAGGCCTAGGACATGGCGAGGACGAGCAGTACTTC. Its translation: CASSLGLGHGEDEQYF. Full variable domain (missing parts from reference TRBV11-1 and TRBJ2-7): EAEVAQSPRYKITEKSQAVAFWCDPISGHATLYWYRQILGQGPELLVQFQDESVVDDSQLPKDRFSAERLKGVDSTLKIQPAELGDSAMYLCASSLGLGHGEDEQYFGPGTRLTVT.

The chain recombines TRBV18 with TRBJ2-3; 9 bases map to TRBD2. Trimming at V came to 3 bases and at J to 6 bases, leaving 25 bases not matched to a gene. Germline lookup yields CDR1 KGHSH and CDR2 LQKENI. This CDR3 contains 21 residues. CDR3 amino acids: CASSPRPHSGSLNFGGDTQYF. CDR3 in DNA: TGTGCCAGCTCACCGCGGCCGCATAGCGGGAGTCTTAATTTCGGGGGCGATACGCAGTATTTT.

J is TRBJ1-3 and V is TRBV27; 7 nucleotides agree with TRBD1. V gave up 3 bases and J gave up 6 bases; unmatched junction bases: 5. This CDR3 comprises 14 residues. Germline V gene lookup returns CDR1 MNHEY and CDR2 SMNVEV (reference sequence). The CDR3 loop reads CASSLAQGVNTIYF. Here the CDR3 DNA reads TGTGCCAGCAGTTTGGCGCAGGGGGTAAACACCATATATTTT.

This clone was detected once. The chain joins TRBV30 to TRBJ2-3; a possible D gene is TRBD2 (6 bases). Trimming removed 5 bases from V and 3 bases from J, with 12 bases in between. Germline CDR1 GTSNPN, CDR2 SVGIG (reference sequence). The length of the CDR3 is 13 residues. In DNA form, the CDR3 reads TGTGCCTGGCGAAAGGAGGGTACAGATACGCAGTATTTT. Amino acid sequence: CAWRKEGTDTQYF.

The CDR3 is CSVDPGPTLLHEQFF. In nucleotides, the CDR3 is TGCAGCGTTGACCCCGGGCCGACCCTATTACATGAGCAGTTCTTC. The chain couples TRBV29-1 to TRBJ2-1; D gene ambiguous. CDR3 length equals 15 residues. Trimming stripped 3 bases from V and 8 bases from J, with 20 bases between. Germline CDR1 and CDR2: SQVTM and ANQGSEA.

The chain is built from TRBV7-2 and TRBJ2-5; D gene unclear. The end of the DNA is better explained by TRBJ2-7, so the J call may be wrong. The CDR3 is made up of 14 amino acids. Germline V gives CDR1 SGHTA, CDR2 FQGNSA. The chain's CDR3 is CASSPSSLAYEQYF. The CDR3 DNA is TGTGCCAGCAGCCCTTCATCGTTGGCCTACGAGCAGTACTTC.

Turning to this clone: A far more abundant clone sits one base away, making this likely a read error. Because it lacks the conserved phenylalanine or tryptophan at the end, this CDR3 is likely a read error. This sequence joins TRBV4-2 and TRBJ2-3; D unresolved. In germline, CDR1 is LGHNA, CDR2 YNFKEQ. V lost 0 bases, J lost 6 bases, and 13 bases lay in between. CDR3 size: 15 residues. The CDR3 reads CASSQDGEPADTQYL. The DNA of the CDR3 is TGTGCCAGCAGCCAAGATGGGGAACCTGCGGATACGCAGTATCTT.

This chain uses TRBV9 with TRBJ1-1; D call uncertain. The V gene's germline CDR1 is SGDLS and CDR2 YYNGEE. The CDR3 is made up of 14 amino acids. V dropped 3 bases and J dropped 1 base, with 10 bases sitting between them. CDR3 nucleotide sequence: TGTGCCAGCAGCGCTCAGACGGCGAACACTGAAGCTTTCTTT. The encoded protein is CASSAQTANTEAFF.

This chain connects TRBV30 to TRBJ1-1; D gene ambiguous. Germline V lookup: CDR1 GTSNPN, CDR2 SVGIG (reference sequence). This CDR3 region has 17 residues. V was cut by 1 base and J by 1 base, with 19 bases left in between. CDR3 residues: CAWSGGVGYEGNTEAFF. The CDR3 DNA reads TGTGCCTGGAGTGGTGGGGTGGGATACGAGGGGAACACTGAAGCTTTCTTT.

The chain has TRBV5-1 and TRBJ2-1, with 13 positions matching TRBD2. Losses at the gene ends were 4 bases for V and 5 bases for J; bases not matched to a gene: 3. CDR3 length equals 15 residues. Germline V gene lookup returns CDR1 SGHRS and CDR2 YFSETQ. DNA of the CDR3: TGCGCCAGCAGCCCCGGGACTAGCGGGAACAATGAGCAGTTCTTC. The encoded protein is CASSPGTSGNNEQFF.